This entry lists 32 T cell receptor beta chains sequenced from one sample in a study of T cell responses to AZD1222 COVID-19 vaccine. Measured with immunoSEQ multiplex PCR; TCRdb has only the in-frame clones, and not every one. The sample lists about 79,000 clones; about 84% were seen once. This material consisted of peripheral blood, taken on day 0 of AZD1222 vaccination. The origin of the receptors is an adult in good health.

This clone was picked up a small number of times. The chain couples TRBV27 to TRBJ1-1; weak D call: TRBD1 (6 bases). V lost 6 bases and J 0 bases, leaving 26 bases between the germline ends. Germline V gives CDR1 MNHEY, CDR2 SMNVEV (reference sequence). The CDR3 sequence is 19 residues long. DNA for the CDR3: TGTGCCAGCAGCACTATGGTTAGGGCAGGGGATACCATGAACACTGAAGCTTTCTTT. Translation: CASSTMVRAGDTMNTEAFF.

V usage is TRBV12-3 or TRBV12-4 and J usage is TRBJ2-7; TRBD1 is a possible D gene (5 bases). Trimming removed 5 bases from V and 9 bases from J, with 14 bases in between. CDR3 length: 12 residues. CDR3 sequence: CASSHGAPWQYF. CDR3 DNA sequence: TGTGCCAGCAGTCATGGGGCACCCTGGCAGTACTTC.

This clone was found once. This sequence joins TRBV18 and TRBJ1-1; D ambiguous. Per germline, CDR1 KGHSH and CDR2 LQKENI. Trimming shortened V by 3 bases and J by 1 base, and 12 bases separated the two germline ends. The CDR3 covers 15 residues. In DNA form, the CDR3 reads TGTGCCAGCTCACCTGCACTTAGGAGGAACACTGAAGCTTTCTTT. This codes for CASSPALRRNTEAFF.

The chain uses TRBV20-1 and TRBJ2-1; D remains ambiguous. V shed 5 bases and J shed 3 bases, with 5 bases lying between them. The CDR3 is made up of 11 amino acids. Germline V gene data show CDR1 as DFQATT and CDR2 as SNEGSKA (reference sequence). The CDR3 DNA reads TGCAGTGCTGTGATCTACAATGAGCAGTTCTTC. Its translation: CSAVIYNEQFF.

The chain uses TRBV25-1 and TRBJ2-2; either TRBD1 or TRBD2 may supply D (5 bases each). The CDR3 runs 14 residues. Looked up from germline, CDR1 is MGHDK and CDR2 is SYGVNS. V was pared by 9 bases and J by 1 base, with 12 bases between. The CDR3 here is CASQGPMNTGELFF. The CDR3, as DNA: TGTGCCAGTCAGGGACCAATGAACACCGGGGAGCTGTTTTTT.

About this clone: The same CDR3 arises from other DNA sequences in this sample as well. This chain uses TRBV5-6 with TRBJ1-1; D is unclear. Germline values: CDR1 SGHDT, CDR2 YYEEEE. V was pared by 0 bases and J by 1 base, with 7 bases between. CDR3 length equals 14 residues. CDR3 sequence: CASSLGYGNTEAFF. The CDR3 DNA sequence: TGTGCCAGCAGCTTGGGCTACGGGAACACTGAAGCTTTCTTT.

This sequence joins TRBV14 and TRBJ1-4; the D is unclear. Germline V CDR1 and CDR2: SGHDN, FVKESK. The germline V and J ends were trimmed by 4 bases and 7 bases, with 22 bases remaining between them. This CDR3 is built from 17 residues. Here the CDR3 reads CASSPRPGPGLSEKLFF. In nucleotides, the CDR3 is TGTGCCAGCAGCCCCCGTCCCGGACCCGGCCTTAGTGAAAAACTGTTTTTT. Full variable domain (missing parts from reference TRBV14 and TRBJ1-4): EAGVTQFPSHSVIEKGQTVTLRCDPISGHDNLYWYRRVMGKEIKFLLHFVKESKQDESGMPNNRFLAERTGGTYSTLKVQPAELEDSGVYFCASSPRPGPGLSEKLFFGSGTQLSVL.

The rearrangement uses TRBV19 and TRBJ2-7; 11 bases map to TRBD2. Unmatched junction bases numbered 7, after V lost 6 bases and J lost 6 bases. This CDR3 comprises 14 residues. Germline V gene lookup returns CDR1 LNHDA and CDR2 SQIVND (reference sequence). The CDR3 DNA reads TGTGCCAGTAGGGGATCGACTAGCGGGACCGAGCAGTACTTC. Amino acids: CASRGSTSGTEQYF.

In this sample, this clone turned up a few times. This sequence joins TRBV7-8 and TRBJ2-4; D unclear. The V gene lost 5 bases and the J gene lost 5 bases, with 10 bases spanning the gap. The CDR3 contains 13 residues. Germline V gives CDR1 SGHVS, CDR2 FQNEAQ. CDR3 amino acids: CASSHRWENIQYF. The CDR3 DNA is TGTGCCAGCAGCCATCGGTGGGAAAACATTCAGTACTTC.

The gene calls are TRBV11-3 and TRBJ2-1; 8 bases match TRBD1. Germline lookup yields CDR1 SGHNT and CDR2 YENEEA. With 5 bases clipped from V and 4 bases from J, the junction kept 10 bases outside the gene matches. This CDR3 contains 16 residues. The CDR3 DNA follows: TGTGCCAGCAGCCCCCGGACAGGGAATCCTTACAATGAGCAGTTCTTC. Its protein is CASSPRTGNPYNEQFF.

The CDR3 bases are TGTGCCAGCAGCTTATACAGGGGAGGGAGCACAGATACGCAGTATTTT. It codes for CASSLYRGGSTDTQYF. This chain connects TRBV7-9 to TRBJ2-3, with D tentatively TRBD1 or TRBD2 (7 bases each). CDR1 is SEHNR and CDR2 is FQNEAQ in the germline V gene (reference sequence). V was trimmed by 2 bases and J by 0 bases, leaving 12 bases between them. The CDR3 is 16 amino acids. Using reference TRBV7-9 and TRBJ2-3 for the parts outside the CDR3, the full variable domain is DTGVSQNPRHKITKRGQNVTFRCDPISEHNRLYWYRQTLGQGPEFLTYFQNEAQLEKSRLLSDRFSAERPKGSFSTLEIQRTEQGDSAMYLCASSLYRGGSTDTQYFGPGTRLTVL.

This chain joins TRBV5-1 and TRBJ1-4, with D hard to call. In germline, CDR1 is SGHRS, CDR2 YFSETQ. V lost 0 bases to trimming and J lost 8 bases, with 8 bases between them. The CDR3 is made up of 13 amino acids. DNA of the CDR3: TGCGCCAGCAGCTTGGGGCCGTTGGAAAAACTGTTTTTT. Its translation is CASSLGPLEKLFF.

This chain joins TRBV2 and TRBJ1-5; D unresolved. Germline V gene data show CDR1 as SNHLY and CDR2 as FYNNEI. CDR3 length: 15 amino acids. Between the trimmed V and J ends, which lost 1 base and 4 bases, there was a span of 11 bases. The DNA for the CDR3 is TGTGCCAGCAGTGAAGAACAGACCGAGAATCAGCCCCAGCATTTT. Translated: CASSEEQTENQPQHF. Filled out from reference TRBV2 and TRBJ1-5, the complete variable domain reads EPEVTQTPSHQVTQMGQEVILRCVPISNHLYFYWYRQILGQKVEFLVSFYNNEISEKSEIFDDQFSVERPDGSNFTLKIRSTKLEDSAMYFCASSEEQTENQPQHFGDGTRLSIL.

The V call is TRBV10-2, the J call TRBJ2-3; 10 bases align to TRBD2. V trimming: 5 bases; J trimming: 11 bases; junction bases outside the gene matches: 13. From germline, CDR1 is WSHSY and CDR2 SAAADI. This CDR3 region has 15 residues. Here the CDR3 reads CASSSGGAGWFGQYF. CDR3 nucleotides: TGCGCCAGCAGTAGCGGGGGGGCCGGTTGGTTCGGGCAGTATTTT.

The chain uses TRBV7-4 and TRBJ1-5; D not certain. Trimming removed 1 base at V and 4 bases at J, with 8 bases between. The germline V gene encodes CDR1 SGHVT and CDR2 SQSDAQ. The CDR3 extends over 14 amino acids. The CDR3 sequence: CASSLGRCNQPQHF. The CDR3 DNA sequence: TGTGCCAGCAGCTTAGGCAGGTGTAATCAGCCCCAGCATTTT.

The chain uses TRBV12-3 or TRBV12-4 and TRBJ2-1, with D unclear. The CDR3 is 12 amino acids. Trimming removed 5 bases at V and 11 bases at J, with 13 bases between. This chain's CDR3 is CASSQTRRKQFF. The CDR3 DNA follows: TGTGCCAGCAGTCAGACAAGGCGCAAGCAGTTCTTC.

CDR3 nucleotides: TGCGCCAGCAGCCAAGTTCCACAGGGGGGAGCCCAGCATTTT. It is translated as CASSQVPQGGAQHF. This sequence joins TRBV4-1 and TRBJ1-5; 8 bases agree with TRBD1. The CDR3 contains 14 residues. The V gene end was trimmed by 1 base and the J gene end by 11 bases; junction bases not matched to a gene: 7. Germline-derived CDR1 and CDR2 are MGHRA and YSYEKL.

The J gene is TRBJ1-4, the V gene TRBV3-1 (or the pseudogene TRBV3-2); unclear D gene. Trimming took 6 bases from V and 3 from J, leaving 11 bases between them. CDR3 size: 14 residues. Germline values: CDR1 LGHDT, CDR2 YNNKEL (reference sequence). This chain's CDR3 is CASRAGGSNEKLFF. The CDR3 DNA is TGTGCCAGCAGAGCTGGAGGCTCTAATGAAAAACTGTTTTTT.

This clone was seen once. The chain has TRBV4-1 and TRBJ1-4; perhaps TRBD1 as D (5 bases). Per germline, CDR1 MGHRA and CDR2 YSYEKL. The CDR3 runs 14 residues. Trimming cost V 6 bases and J 1 base, with 9 bases left between them. The CDR3 reads CASRPQGTNEKLFF. CDR3 DNA sequence: TGCGCCAGCAGACCCCAGGGAACTAATGAAAAACTGTTTTTT.

In this sample, this clone is medium-sized. A junction end diverges from the germline sequence, so it may reflect a read error. This chain links TRBV7-9 with TRBJ2-3; 10 bases line up with TRBD2. The CDR3 is 19 amino acids. Per germline, CDR1 SEHNR and CDR2 FQNEAQ (reference sequence). The CDR3 is CASSVAGTSVVGSTDTQYF. The DNA for the CDR3 is TGTGCCAGCAGCGTAGCCGGGACTAGCGTGGTGGGGAGCACAGATACGCAGTATTTT. Full variable domain (missing parts from reference TRBV7-9 and TRBJ2-3): DTGVSQNPRHKITKRGQNVTFRCDPISEHNRLYWYRQTLGQGPEFLTYFQNEAQLEKSRLLSDRFSAERPKGSFSTLEIQRTEQGDSAMYLCASSVAGTSVVGSTDTQYFGPGTRLTVL.

J is TRBJ1-1 and V is TRBV3-1 (or the pseudogene TRBV3-2), with 9 bases identical to TRBD1. The CDR3 runs 14 residues. Germline V gene sequence: CDR1 LGHDT, CDR2 YNNKEL (reference sequence). V trimming: 5 bases; J trimming: 8 bases; junction bases outside the gene matches: 9. Here the CDR3 DNA reads TGTGCCAGCAGCTCTCTTGGACAGGGGACCGAAGCTTTCTTT. Amino acids: CASSSLGQGTEAFF.

The chain carries TRBV12-3 or TRBV12-4 and TRBJ1-2; D is perhaps TRBD1 (5 bases). V was trimmed by 7 bases and J by 5 bases, leaving 11 bases between them. CDR3 length: 12 amino acids. The DNA for the CDR3 is TGTGCCAGCACGCTGGGGGGGTATGGCTACACCTTC. Translating it yields CASTLGGYGYTF.

The rearrangement joins TRBV28 to TRBJ2-2, with 12 bases that match TRBD2. Germline lookup yields CDR1 MDHEN and CDR2 SYDVKM. The junction had 0 bases not matched to a gene; V was cut back by 4 bases and J by 6 bases. There are 14 residues in the CDR3. CDR3: CASSSSGGAGELFF. The CDR3 DNA follows: TGTGCCAGCAGTTCTAGCGGGGGGGCCGGGGAGCTGTTTTTT.

The chain has TRBV3-1 (or the pseudogene TRBV3-2) and TRBJ1-6; D is unresolved. Germline CDR1 is LGHDT and CDR2 is YNNKEL (reference sequence). The CDR3 is made up of 13 amino acids. Between the trimmed V and J ends, which lost 0 bases and 7 bases, there was a span of 4 bases. The CDR3 DNA reads as TGTGCCAGCAGCCAAGACAGCAATTCACCCCTCCACTTT. Translation gives CASSQDSNSPLHF.

The rearrangement links TRBV2 to TRBJ2-2; 7 bases fit TRBD2. This CDR3 spans 15 amino acids. V was clipped by 3 bases and J by 5 bases; unmatched bases: 6. Per the germline V gene, CDR1 is SNHLY and CDR2 is FYNNEI. CDR3 DNA: TGTGCCAGCAGTGACCGGGAGGTCGGGACCGGGGAGCTGTTTTTT. This codes for CASSDREVGTGELFF.

The rearrangement uses TRBV15 and TRBJ1-3; weak D call: TRBD1 (5 bases). CDR1 and CDR2 (germline): LNHNV, YYDKDF (reference sequence). V was cut by 4 bases and J by 1 base, with 14 bases left in between. This CDR3 region has 16 residues. The CDR3 reads CATSMWRGASGNTIYF. CDR3 in DNA: TGTGCCACCAGCATGTGGAGGGGCGCGTCTGGAAACACCATATATTTT.

The chain couples TRBV28 to TRBJ1-5, with TRBD1 as a possible D gene (6 bases). V was trimmed by 5 bases and J by 4 bases, leaving 12 bases between them. The germline gives CDR1 MDHEN, CDR2 SYDVKM. The CDR3 is 14 amino acids. Here the CDR3 DNA reads TGTGCCAGCAGTCCCCGGACAGTGAATCAGCCCCAGCATTTT. It specifies CASSPRTVNQPQHF.

The V gene is TRBV25-1, the J gene TRBJ2-1, with D hard to call. V lost 3 bases, J lost 1 base, and 7 bases lay in between. Germline V gene lookup returns CDR1 MGHDK and CDR2 SYGVNS. The CDR3 has 14 residues. CDR3 sequence reads: CASSEDGSYNEQFF. The DNA of the CDR3 is TGTGCCAGCAGTGAGGACGGTTCCTACAATGAGCAGTTCTTC.

The chain carries TRBV25-1 and TRBJ2-4; the D gene is possibly TRBD1 (6 bases). The length of the CDR3 is 17 residues. Trimming cost V 1 base and J 7 bases, with 20 bases left between them. Germline lookup yields CDR1 MGHDK and CDR2 SYGVNS. The CDR3 reads CASSESAGRGESNIQYF. The DNA for the CDR3 is TGTGCCAGCAGTGAATCCGCCGGCAGGGGTGAAAGCAACATTCAGTACTTC.

The gene calls are TRBV29-1 and TRBJ2-7; D is tentatively TRBD1 or TRBD2 (6 bases each). This CDR3 is built from 13 residues. Trimming took 6 bases from V and 5 from J, leaving 17 bases between them. Germline assignment: CDR1 SQVTM and CDR2 ANQGSEA. This CDR3 is CSVEGQGYHEQYF. CDR3 nucleotide sequence: TGCAGCGTGGAGGGGCAGGGGTACCACGAGCAGTACTTC.

As to this clone: Other nucleotide sequences from this sample produce the same CDR3. The chain combines TRBV10-3 with TRBJ1-5; D is undetermined. The CDR3 length is 13 residues. The germline V gene has CDR1 ENHRY and CDR2 SYGVKD. V lost 0 bases and J lost 4, with 4 bases in between. The CDR3, as DNA: TGTGCCATCAGTGAGTCGAAAAATCAGCCCCAGCATTTT. It yields the protein CAISESKNQPQHF.

The J gene is TRBJ1-1, the V gene TRBV6-5; tentative D call: TRBD1 (5 bases). V was trimmed by 6 bases and J by 7 bases, leaving 15 bases between them. CDR3 length: 13 residues. Germline V gives CDR1 MNHEY, CDR2 SVGAGI. CDR3 sequence: CASRITGGDEAFF. CDR3 sequence (DNA): TGTGCCAGCAGGATTACAGGAGGGGATGAAGCTTTCTTT.